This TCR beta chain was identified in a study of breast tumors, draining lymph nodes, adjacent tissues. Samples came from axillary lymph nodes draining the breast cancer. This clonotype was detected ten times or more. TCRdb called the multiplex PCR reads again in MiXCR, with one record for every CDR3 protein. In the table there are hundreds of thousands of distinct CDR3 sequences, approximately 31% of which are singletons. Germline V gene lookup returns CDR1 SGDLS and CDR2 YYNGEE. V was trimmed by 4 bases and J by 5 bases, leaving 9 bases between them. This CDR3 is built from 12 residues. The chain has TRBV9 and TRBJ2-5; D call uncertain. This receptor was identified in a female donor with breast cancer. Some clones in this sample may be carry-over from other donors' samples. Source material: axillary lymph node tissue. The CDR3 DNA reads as TGTGCCAGCAGCCCCAATTACGAGACCCAGTACTTC. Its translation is CASSPNYETQYF.